This T cell receptor (beta chain) was retrieved from a study of blood T cell repertoires in COVID-19. Across the whole study: Specimens from acute and convalescent COVID-19 originated in the United States, Italy and Spain. From T cells, B-cell-depleted T cells, or PBMCs came the material, which was cDNA or gDNA.

This clone was counted between two and nine times. The CDR3 totals 18 residues. Germline V CDR1 and CDR2: SGDLS, YYNGEE. V lost 2 bases and J lost 5; bases outside the gene matches: 11. Methods used by the authors: Cell counts per sample came from amplifying reference gene primers. TCRdb's table, derived via immunoSEQ multiplex PCR, lists solely in-frame clones and lacks some. V and J calls plus clone size are reproduced from that table; the DNA served to infer D and trimming. The sample includes tens of thousands of clones, roughly 87% of them seen just once. This sequence joins TRBV9 and TRBJ2-1, with TRBD2 matching over 12 bases. The source of this sequence is a man aged 50 or older with active or convalescent COVID-19. Sequencing was done on a sample of peripheral blood. CDR3 residues: CASSVNPLTSGRDNEQFF. The CDR3 DNA reads as TGTGCCAGCAGCGTCAACCCCCTGACTAGCGGGAGAGACAATGAGCAGTTCTTC.